The clone carrying this T cell receptor (beta chain) has only a few counts. Its antigen remains unidentified. This entry belongs to a study of T cell repertoires in cytomegalovirus infection. As for the study in general: Both CMV infection and a matching HLA type were indicated by public TCR beta signatures.

The V gene's germline CDR1 is LNHDA and CDR2 SQIVND (reference sequence). This CDR3 spans 17 amino acids. The V gene lost 1 base and the J gene lost 0 bases, with 13 bases spanning the gap. TCRdb processed the reads anew with MiXCR; each CDR3 protein has one entry. The table shows approximately 500,000 distinct CDR3 sequences, with roughly 34% occurring only once. The specimen was cultured PBMCs, collected from culture after CMV antigen stimulation. This receptor was obtained from a human donor in good health (CMV status not recorded). Some clones in this sample may be carry-over from other donors' samples. The chain combines TRBV19 with TRBJ2-1; D is unclear. DNA for the CDR3: TGTGCCAGTAGTATAGGTGGTCGCAGCAGCTCCTACAATGAGCAGTTCTTC. Translating it yields CASSIGGRSSSYNEQFF.